The TCR beta chain described here comes from a study of identical twins. Findings and limits, study-wide: Its conclusions, products of cross-sectional statistical analysis, did not come from following the same donors. The more abundant beta clonotypes in cord blood had fewer insertions, and memory repertoires did not show this.

Template switching introduced a universal primer site, and the cDNA bore unique molecular identifiers. TCRdb reprocessed the 5' RACE reads with MiXCR, giving one entry per CDR3 protein. Counted here are 350,000 to 450,000 distinct CDR3 sequences, about 18% occurring once; the ten biggest clones make up about 12%. Germline V CDR1 and CDR2: MNHEY, SVGAGI. The CDR3 totals 16 residues. The V end lost 2 bases, the J end lost 1 base, and 9 bases lay between the germline ends. This clonotype was counted between two and nine times. Its target is not known. The sample was naive T cells sorted from blood. This chain connects TRBV6-5 to TRBJ2-6, with D unclear. This TCR came from a man aged 50 or older in good health. The CDR3 loop is CASSYVRRSGANVLTF. Here the CDR3 DNA reads TGTGCCAGCAGTTACGTCCGACGTTCTGGGGCCAACGTCCTGACTTTC.